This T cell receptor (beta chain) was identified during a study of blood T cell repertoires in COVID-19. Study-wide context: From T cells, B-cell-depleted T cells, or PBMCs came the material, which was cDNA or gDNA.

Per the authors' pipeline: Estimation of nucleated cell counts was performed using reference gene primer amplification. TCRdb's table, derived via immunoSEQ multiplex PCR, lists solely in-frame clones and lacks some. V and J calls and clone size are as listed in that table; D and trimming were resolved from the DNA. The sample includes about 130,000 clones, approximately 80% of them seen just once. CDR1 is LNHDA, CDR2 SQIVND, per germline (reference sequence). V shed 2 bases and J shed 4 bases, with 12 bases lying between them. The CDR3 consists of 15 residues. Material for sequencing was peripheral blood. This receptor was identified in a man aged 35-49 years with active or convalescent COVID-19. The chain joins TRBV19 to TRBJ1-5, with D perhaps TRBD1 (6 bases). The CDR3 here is CASSIQTGLNQPQHF. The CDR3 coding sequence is TGTGCCAGTAGTATACAAACAGGGCTTAATCAGCCCCAGCATTTT. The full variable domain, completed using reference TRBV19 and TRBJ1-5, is DGGITQSPKYLFRKEGQNVTLSCEQNLNHDAMYWYRQDPGQGLRLIYYSQIVNDFQKGDIAEGYSVSREKKESFPLTVTSAQKNPTAFYLCASSIQTGLNQPQHFGDGTRLSIL.